This entry describes one T cell receptor beta chain. Its antigen is not known. Libraries were prepared by immunoSEQ multiplex PCR; TCRdb keeps only in-frame clonotypes and omits some of them. The sample includes approximately 210,000 clones, 88% of them seen just once. This sample was included in a study of cytomegalovirus exposure and HLA in healthy donors. Findings and caveats of the study: Reports indicated that the classifier achieved high specificity and sensitivity in diagnosing cytomegalovirus status.

The CDR3 consists of 14 residues. The germline gives CDR1 MNHNS, CDR2 SASEGT. V lost 0 bases and J 5 bases, leaving 10 bases between the germline ends. The receptor's source is a woman aged 18-29 years in good health and CMV-seronegative. The rearrangement joins TRBV6-1 to TRBJ1-1; TRBD1 is a possible D gene (5 bases). Material for sequencing was PBMCs. The CDR3 is CASSEAGRGTEAFF. In DNA, the CDR3 is TGTGCCAGCAGTGAAGCTGGCCGGGGGACTGAAGCTTTCTTT.